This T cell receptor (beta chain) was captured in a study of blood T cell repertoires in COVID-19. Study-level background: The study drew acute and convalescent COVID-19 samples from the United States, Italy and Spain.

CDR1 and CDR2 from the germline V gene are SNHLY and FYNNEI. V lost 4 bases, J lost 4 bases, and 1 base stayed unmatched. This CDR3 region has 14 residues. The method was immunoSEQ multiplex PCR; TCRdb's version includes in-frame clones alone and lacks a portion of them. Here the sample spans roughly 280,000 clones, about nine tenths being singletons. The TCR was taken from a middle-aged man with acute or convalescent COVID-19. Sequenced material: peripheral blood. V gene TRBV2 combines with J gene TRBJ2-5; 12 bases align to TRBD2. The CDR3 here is CASSGTSGVETQYF. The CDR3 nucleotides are TGTGCCAGCAGTGGGACTAGCGGGGTAGAGACCCAGTACTTC.